Below are 22 T cell receptor beta chains sequenced from a single sample in a study of blood T cell repertoires in COVID-19. The assay was immunoSEQ multiplex PCR, and TCRdb's table has in-frame clones only and misses some. The data hold about 240,000 clones, with roughly 80% observed a single time. Sequencing used peripheral blood. All receptors derive from a woman older than 75 with acute or convalescent COVID-19.

This chain joins TRBV18 and TRBJ2-5; TRBD2 matches at 10 bases. Germline values: CDR1 KGHSH, CDR2 LQKENI. CDR3 length: 16 amino acids. The trim removed 3 bases at V and 1 base at J, leaving 5 bases unmatched. As DNA, the CDR3 is TGTGCCAGCTCACCCGCAGGACTAGCGGTCCAAGAGACCCAGTACTTC. Protein product: CASSPAGLAVQETQYF. The complete variable domain, with remaining parts taken from reference TRBV18 and TRBJ2-5, reads NAGVMQNPRHLVRRRGQEARLRCSPMKGHSHVYWYRQLPEEGLKFMVYLQKENIIDESGMPKERFSAEFPKEGPSILRIQQVVRGDSAAYFCASSPAGLAVQETQYFGPGTRLLVL.

V and J are TRBV29-1 and TRBJ2-5; 7 nucleotides line up with TRBD2. Per the germline V gene, CDR1 is SQVTM and CDR2 is ANQGSEA. V was clipped by 4 bases and J by 2 bases; unmatched bases: 1. This CDR3 contains 12 residues. The CDR3 DNA follows: TGCAGCGTTGGCGGGGGACAAGAGACCCAGTACTTC. It codes for CSVGGGQETQYF.

V is TRBV21-1 and J is TRBJ2-3; TRBD2 reflects the table's D call only, with no check against the DNA. TRBV21-1 is flagged as a pseudogene. CDR3 length: 16 amino acids. CDR3 in amino acids: CASSTPRRGEADTQYF. The CDR3 DNA is TGTGCCAGCAGCACCCCTCGGAGAGGTGAGGCAGATACGCAGTATTTT.

In regard to this clone: Since no conserved phenylalanine or tryptophan closes the CDR3, a read error is the likely cause. No DNA is shown, since the ends of the CDR3 on it are uncertain; the CDR3 is the one TCRdb lists. The genes are TRBV20-1 and TRBJ1-1; the table assigns TRBD1, which was not confirmed against the DNA. CDR1 is DFQATT and CDR2 is SNEGSKA in the germline V gene (reference sequence). The CDR3 region is 8 residues in length, termini included. The CDR3 spells CSARDGPL.

This chain uses TRBV5-4 with TRBJ2-2, with D perhaps matching TRBD1 (6 bases). Trimming took 4 bases from V and 6 from J, leaving 13 bases between them. The CDR3 spans 14 residues. Looked up from germline, CDR1 is SGHNT and CDR2 is YYREEE (reference sequence). The CDR3: CASSRGSGAGELFF. DNA for the CDR3: TGTGCCAGCAGCAGGGGCTCAGGGGCCGGGGAGCTGTTTTTT.

The chain employs TRBV3-1 (or the pseudogene TRBV3-2) and TRBJ2-3; 11 bases align to TRBD2. The CDR3 is 17 residues long. Germline V gene data show CDR1 as LGHDT and CDR2 as YNNKEL (reference sequence). With 4 bases clipped from V and 6 bases from J, the junction kept 12 bases outside the gene matches. The CDR3: CASSPGLAVALLDTQYF. The CDR3 DNA reads TGTGCCAGCAGCCCGGGACTAGCGGTTGCATTGTTGGATACGCAGTATTTT.

This chain joins TRBV12-3 or TRBV12-4 and TRBJ1-3; 7 bases map to TRBD1. The J segment lost 3 bases and the V segment lost 6 bases, leaving 2 bases of the junction unmatched. The CDR3 loop spans 13 amino acids. The CDR3 sequence is CASRRDSGNTIYF. The CDR3 nucleotides are TGTGCCAGCAGGAGGGACAGTGGAAACACCATATATTTT.

This clone was seen just once. The chain carries TRBV2 and TRBJ1-1; TRBD1 aligns across 10 bases. Germline trimming cut 7 bases from V and 2 bases from J; bases unmatched to any gene: 7. The CDR3 length is 15 residues. Per germline, CDR1 SNHLY and CDR2 FYNNEI. CDR3 region: CASIQTGGPNTEAFF. CDR3 in DNA: TGTGCCAGCATCCAGACAGGGGGCCCTAACACTGAAGCTTTCTTT. Full variable domain (outside the CDR3, taken from reference TRBV2 and TRBJ1-1): EPEVTQTPSHQVTQMGQEVILRCVPISNHLYFYWYRQILGQKVEFLVSFYNNEISEKSEIFDDQFSVERPDGSNFTLKIRSTKLEDSAMYFCASIQTGGPNTEAFFGQGTRLTVV.

The chain carries TRBV19 and TRBJ1-4, with 7 nucleotides matching TRBD1. This CDR3 has 18 amino acids. V dropped 7 bases and J dropped 8; count of bases not matched to a gene: 22. Germline CDR1 and CDR2: LNHDA and SQIVND (reference sequence). The CDR3 here is CASTSHPTSTGSKEKLFF. CDR3 DNA sequence: TGTGCCAGTACCTCCCACCCGACTTCGACAGGGTCAAAGGAAAAACTGTTTTTT. Using reference TRBV19 and TRBJ1-4 for the parts outside the CDR3, the full variable domain is DGGITQSPKYLFRKEGQNVTLSCEQNLNHDAMYWYRQDPGQGLRLIYYSQIVNDFQKGDIAEGYSVSREKKESFPLTVTSAQKNPTAFYLCASTSHPTSTGSKEKLFFGSGTQLSVL.

The chain carries TRBV3-1 (or the pseudogene TRBV3-2) and TRBJ1-6, with D tentatively TRBD1 (5 bases). Germline V CDR1 and CDR2: LGHDT, YNNKEL (reference sequence). Trimming stripped 4 bases from V and 5 bases from J, with 12 bases between. The CDR3 runs to 15 residues. CDR3 loop: CASSRGLRNNSPLHF. CDR3 DNA: TGTGCCAGCAGCCGGGGCCTTCGCAATAATTCACCCCTCCACTTT.

The J gene is TRBJ2-1, the V gene TRBV6-6; 8 bases align to TRBD1. The length of the CDR3 is 14 residues. Germline loops: CDR1 MNHNY, CDR2 SVGAGI (reference sequence). The V gene end was trimmed by 2 bases and the J gene end by 8 bases; junction bases not matched to a gene: 5. CDR3 sequence: CASSYGTGYDEQFF. CDR3 coding DNA: TGTGCCAGCAGTTACGGGACAGGATACGATGAGCAGTTCTTC.

This chain links TRBV6-1 with TRBJ2-7; 7 positions agree with TRBD1. V trimming: 1 base; J trimming: 6 bases; junction bases outside the gene matches: 3. There are 13 residues in the CDR3. The germline V gene has CDR1 MNHNS and CDR2 SASEGT. The chain's CDR3 is CASSEEGAREQYF. In DNA, the CDR3 is TGTGCCAGCAGTGAAGAGGGGGCGCGCGAGCAGTACTTC.

This clone was seen only once. The chain couples TRBV14 to TRBJ2-1; 7 bases are shared with TRBD1. J gave up 0 bases and V 3 bases, and 8 bases lay outside the gene matches. CDR1 is SGHDN, CDR2 FVKESK, per germline. The CDR3 has 17 residues. The CDR3 nucleotides read TGTGCCAGCAGCCATGCGGCCGCAGGGGGCTCCTACAATGAGCAGTTCTTC. Protein: CASSHAAAGGSYNEQFF. Full variable domain (outside the CDR3, taken from reference TRBV14 and TRBJ2-1): EAGVTQFPSHSVIEKGQTVTLRCDPISGHDNLYWYRRVMGKEIKFLLHFVKESKQDESGMPNNRFLAERTGGTYSTLKVQPAELEDSGVYFCASSHAAAGGSYNEQFFGPGTRLTVL.

This clone was observed a single time. The CDR3 loop is CASSRDGYTF. Here the CDR3 DNA reads TGTGCCAGCAGTCGAGATGGCTACACCTTC. The chain uses TRBV2 and TRBJ1-2, with D uncertain. V gave up 5 bases and J gave up 6 bases, with 4 bases separating them. CDR1 and CDR2 (germline): SNHLY, FYNNEI. The CDR3 is made up of 10 amino acids.

The chain joins TRBV14 to TRBJ2-4; 7 bases align to TRBD2. Germline values: CDR1 SGHDN, CDR2 FVKESK. The ends lost 4 bases at V and 7 bases at J; junction bases unmatched: 4. CDR3 length: 13 amino acids. The CDR3 DNA is TGTGCCAGCAGCCCAGGACTAGGGAACATTCAGTACTTC. Protein: CASSPGLGNIQYF.

The chain has TRBV7-8 and TRBJ1-4; TRBD1 agrees at 8 bases. The CDR3 runs 15 residues. Germline CDR1 and CDR2: SGHVS and FQNEAQ. Trimming at V came to 2 bases and at J to 5 bases, leaving 4 bases not matched to a gene. CDR3 DNA sequence: TGTGCCAGCAGCTTACGCGGACAGGGAAATGAAAAACTGTTTTTT. As protein: CASSLRGQGNEKLFF. Variable domain in full (rest from reference TRBV7-8 and TRBJ1-4): GAGVSQSPRYKVAKRGQDVALRCDPISGHVSLFWYQQALGQGPEFLTYFQNEAQLDKSGLPSDRFFAERPEGSVSTLKIQRTQQEDSAVYLCASSLRGQGNEKLFFGSGTQLSVL.

Worth noting for this clone: Other DNA sequences from this sample encode an identical CDR3 as well. The chain joins TRBV29-1 to TRBJ2-2; possibly TRBD1 for D (6 bases). From germline, CDR1 is SQVTM and CDR2 ANQGSEA. V lost 7 bases to trimming and J lost 1 base, with 10 bases between them. The CDR3 length is 13 residues. The CDR3 region is CSAQDRNTGELFF. DNA of the CDR3: TGCAGCGCTCAGGACAGGAACACCGGGGAGCTGTTTTTT.

The gene calls are TRBV28 and TRBJ1-4; a weak D match, TRBD1 (5 bases). V lost 7 bases and J lost 7, with 10 bases in between. Germline values: CDR1 MDHEN, CDR2 SYDVKM. The CDR3 covers 12 residues. The DNA for the CDR3 is TGTGCCAGCAAACGACAGAGTGAAAAACTGTTTTTT. This encodes CASKRQSEKLFF.

The rearrangement uses TRBV10-3 and TRBJ2-7, with 7 bases that match TRBD1. The CDR3 has 11 amino acids. Per the germline V gene, CDR1 is ENHRY and CDR2 is SYGVKD. Germline trimming cut 6 bases from V and 7 bases from J; bases unmatched to any gene: 3. CDR3 protein: CAIRRGREQYF. CDR3 bases: TGTGCCATCAGGAGGGGGCGAGAGCAGTACTTC.

This clone was seen only a few times. The chain couples TRBV5-5 to TRBJ1-2; D perhaps matches TRBD1 (5 bases). The length of the CDR3 is 13 residues. Germline V gives CDR1 SGHKS, CDR2 YYEKEE (reference sequence). V was pared by 5 bases and J by 8 bases, with 16 bases between. CDR3 sequence reads: CASRLGANTGYTF. CDR3 nucleotide sequence: TGTGCCAGCAGATTAGGGGCGAACACAGGCTACACCTTC.

The J gene is TRBJ1-6, the V gene TRBV11-1, with 11 bases that match TRBD1. CDR1 and CDR2 from the germline V gene are SGHAT and FQDESV (reference sequence). J was trimmed by 9 bases and V by 5 bases; bases with no gene match: 6. This CDR3 comprises 15 residues. The CDR3 here is CASSPDRGPGSPLHF. In DNA form, the CDR3 reads TGTGCCAGCAGCCCGGACAGGGGGCCCGGTTCACCCCTCCACTTT.

This clone has just a few counts. J is TRBJ2-2 and V is TRBV3-1 (or the pseudogene TRBV3-2); 10 bases are a match to TRBD2. There are 16 residues in the CDR3. Germline-derived CDR1 and CDR2 are LGHDT and YNNKEL (reference sequence). V trimming: 3 bases; J trimming: 4 bases; junction bases outside the gene matches: 5. The CDR3 DNA is TGTGCCAGCAGCCAGGAACGGACTAGCGGCACCGGGGAGCTGTTTTTT. Translating it yields CASSQERTSGTGELFF.